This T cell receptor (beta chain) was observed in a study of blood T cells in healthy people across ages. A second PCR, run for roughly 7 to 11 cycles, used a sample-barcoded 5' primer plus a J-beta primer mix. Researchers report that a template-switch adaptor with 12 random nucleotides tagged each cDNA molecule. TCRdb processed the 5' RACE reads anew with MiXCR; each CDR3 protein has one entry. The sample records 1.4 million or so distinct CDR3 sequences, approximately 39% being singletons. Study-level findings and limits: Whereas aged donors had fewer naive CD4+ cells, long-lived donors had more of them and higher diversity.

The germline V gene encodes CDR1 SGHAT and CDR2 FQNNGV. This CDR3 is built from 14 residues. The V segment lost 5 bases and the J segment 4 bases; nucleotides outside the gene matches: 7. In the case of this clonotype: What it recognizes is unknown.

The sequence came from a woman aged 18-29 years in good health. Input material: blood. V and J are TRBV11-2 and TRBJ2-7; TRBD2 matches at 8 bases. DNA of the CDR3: TGTGCCAGCAGCCCCTTAGCGGGGCTTTACGAGCAGTACTTC. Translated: CASSPLAGLYEQYF.